One sample yielded the 5 T cell receptor beta chains listed below, sequenced in a study of cytomegalovirus exposure and HLA in healthy donors. The study ran its PCR with 60 Vbeta and 13 Jbeta primers. TCRdb's table, derived via immunoSEQ multiplex PCR, lists solely in-frame clones and lacks some. Among fewer than 250,000 clones listed, roughly 80% were seen once. Sample: PBMCs. These receptors were obtained from a man in his forties in good health and CMV-seronegative.

The chain recombines TRBV4-2 with TRBJ2-1, with D maybe TRBD2 (5 bases). Trimming cost V 4 bases and J 6 bases, with 16 bases left between them. CDR3 size: 15 residues. Germline-derived CDR1 and CDR2 are LGHNA and YNFKEQ. The CDR3 loop is CASSPRYRESNEQFF. The CDR3 nucleotides are TGTGCCAGCAGCCCCCGTTATAGGGAGAGCAATGAGCAGTTCTTC.

This chain links TRBV15 with TRBJ2-1; TRBD2 matches 7 bases. Per germline, CDR1 LNHNV and CDR2 YYDKDF (reference sequence). The CDR3 totals 13 residues. Unmatched junction bases numbered 5, after V lost 5 bases and J lost 7 bases. CDR3 nucleotides: TGTGCCACCAGCGGCGGACTAGGGAATGAGCAGTTCTTC. Translating it yields CATSGGLGNEQFF.

CDR3 residues: CASSDDRGEKGGQPQHF. The CDR3 coding sequence is TGTGCCAGCAGCGATGACAGGGGGGAAAAAGGTGGTCAGCCCCAGCATTTT. This chain connects TRBV9 to TRBJ1-5, with 9 bases aligning to TRBD1. In germline, CDR1 is SGDLS, CDR2 YYNGEE. Unmatched junction bases numbered 13, after V lost 3 bases and J lost 6 bases. This CDR3 comprises 17 residues. The whole variable domain, filled in from reference TRBV9 and TRBJ1-5, reads DSGVTQTPKHLITATGQRVTLRCSPRSGDLSVYWYQQSLDQGLQFLIQYYNGEERAKGNILERFSAQQFPDLHSELNLSSLELGDSALYFCASSDDRGEKGGQPQHFGDGTRLSIL.

J is TRBJ2-7 and V is TRBV6-6; TRBD1 might be the D (6 bases). From germline, CDR1 is MNHNY and CDR2 SVGAGI (reference sequence). Trimming removed 2 bases from V and 7 bases from J, with 9 bases in between. CDR3 length: 12 amino acids. CDR3 region: CASSYPDREQYF. The CDR3 DNA follows: TGTGCCAGCAGTTACCCGGACAGAGAGCAGTACTTC.

The rearrangement joins TRBV30 to TRBJ1-5; D is uncertain. The V gene's germline CDR1 is GTSNPN and CDR2 SVGIG (reference sequence). The CDR3 is 13 amino acids. The V and J ends lost 0 bases and 4 bases respectively, with 7 bases between them. As DNA, the CDR3 is TGTGCCTGGAGTGTAGAGGGTAATCAGCCCCAGCATTTT. Translation: CAWSVEGNQPQHF.